This T cell receptor beta chain was sequenced for a study of control samples from healthy donors and cancer patients. Repertoires were generated with immunoSEQ multiplex PCR, while TCRdb's copy carries only in-frame clones and drops some. The sample has about 150,000 clones; over 85% are singletons. CDR1 is SGDLS, CDR2 YYNGEE, per germline. Between the trimmed V and J ends, which lost 3 bases and 7 bases, there was a span of 6 bases. The CDR3 is 11 amino acids. This rearrangement joins TRBV9 to TRBJ2-3; D gene uncertain. Sequences were obtained from blood. This TCR came from a young man in good health. CDR3 in DNA: TGTGCCAGCAGCGGAGACTATACGCAGTATTTT. This encodes CASSGDYTQYF.